A single sample gave rise to the 12 T cell receptor beta chains below, sequenced in a study of blood T cells in healthy people across ages. The authors ran a second PCR of 7 to 11 cycles using a sample-barcoded 5' primer and a J-beta primer mix. TCRdb re-called the 5' RACE reads through MiXCR, storing one row per CDR3 protein. Of about 1.8 million distinct CDR3 sequences in the sample, 40% to 55% were seen once. The sequencing input was blood. Receptors originate from a woman between 40 and 50 years old in good health.

The J gene is TRBJ1-2, the V gene TRBV6-5; D is perhaps TRBD1 (5 bases). This CDR3 has 14 residues. V lost 7 bases and J lost 7, with 19 bases in between. Per germline, CDR1 MNHEY and CDR2 SVGAGI. CDR3 region: CASTDRDDLFGYTF. The CDR3, as DNA: TGTGCCAGCACCGACCGGGACGACCTCTTTGGCTACACCTTC.

This clonotype has just a few counts. This chain connects TRBV9 to TRBJ2-1, with 11 bases fitting TRBD2. The CDR3 consists of 14 residues. The V segment lost 4 bases and the J segment 6 bases; nucleotides outside the gene matches: 3. The germline V gene encodes CDR1 SGDLS and CDR2 YYNGEE. The DNA for the CDR3 is TGTGCCAGCAGCATAGCGGGGGGGGTCAATGAGCAGTTCTTC. It encodes CASSIAGGVNEQFF.

This chain joins TRBV7-9 and TRBJ2-3, with D unclear. From germline, CDR1 is SEHNR and CDR2 FQNEAQ (reference sequence). The CDR3 length is 12 residues. Trimming pared 5 bases from V and 7 bases from J, leaving 10 bases between. The CDR3 loop reads CASSPEIHTQYF. The CDR3, as DNA: TGTGCCAGCAGCCCTGAAATACATACGCAGTATTTT.

This clonotype has a single count. The chain is built from TRBV4-3 and TRBJ2-4; 11 nucleotides match TRBD1. The DNA end lines up better with TRBJ2-7; the J call may be wrong. Germline CDR1 and CDR2: LGHNA and YSLEER. This CDR3 is 15 amino acids long. The CDR3 loop reads CASSQDGQGAVEQYF. DNA of the CDR3: TGCGCCAGCAGCCAAGATGGACAGGGGGCAGTCGAGCAGTACTTC.

This clonotype occurred many times. V usage is TRBV29-1 and J usage is TRBJ2-3; a weak D match, TRBD1 (5 bases). The CDR3 runs to 14 residues. Trimming took 6 bases from V and 0 from J, leaving 13 bases between them. CDR1 and CDR2 (germline): SQVTM, ANQGSEA. CDR3 sequence (DNA): TGCAGCGTCGACAGAACCCCTAGCACAGATACGCAGTATTTT. It encodes CSVDRTPSTDTQYF.

The chain joins TRBV28 to TRBJ1-1, with 7 nucleotides matching TRBD1. The CDR3 consists of 19 residues. J gave up 0 bases and V 1 base, and 14 bases lay outside the gene matches. The germline gives CDR1 MDHEN, CDR2 SYDVKM. CDR3 sequence reads: CASSLSPRLSTGLNTEAFF. The CDR3 DNA reads as TGTGCCAGCAGTTTATCGCCTCGTCTCTCGACAGGGTTGAACACTGAAGCTTTCTTT.

The V call is TRBV27, the J call TRBJ2-4; D gene ambiguous. The CDR3 has 14 amino acids. The V and J ends lost 5 bases and 5 bases respectively, with 13 bases between them. Germline loops: CDR1 MNHEY, CDR2 SMNVEV (reference sequence). The CDR3 sequence is CASSPRIGQNIQYF. The CDR3 DNA reads TGTGCCAGCAGTCCCCGAATAGGTCAAAACATTCAGTACTTC.

There are a few counts of this clonotype. This rearrangement joins TRBV6-4 to TRBJ2-1, with 9 positions matching TRBD1. CDR3 length equals 15 residues. V dropped 3 bases and J dropped 9; count of bases not matched to a gene: 9. Germline lookup yields CDR1 MRHNA and CDR2 SNTAGT. As DNA, the CDR3 is TGTGCCAGCAGTGAGGTGTGGACAGGGGTCTCTGAGCAGTTCTTC. It specifies CASSEVWTGVSEQFF.

V gene TRBV6-2 or TRBV6-3 combines with J gene TRBJ2-1; 10 bases agree with TRBD2. V was clipped by 6 bases and J by 4 bases; unmatched bases: 6. This CDR3 comprises 15 residues. Germline V gene lookup returns CDR1 MNHEY and CDR2 SVGEGT. CDR3 residues: CASRPPSGGYNEQFF. The CDR3 DNA sequence: TGTGCCAGCAGGCCCCCTAGCGGGGGTTACAATGAGCAGTTCTTC.

The V call is TRBV11-2, the J call TRBJ2-5, with D uncertain. Germline V gene lookup returns CDR1 SGHAT and CDR2 FQNNGV. V was shortened by 1 base and J by 5 bases, with 17 bases between the two germline ends. There are 16 residues in the CDR3. DNA of the CDR3: TGTGCCAGCAGCTTAGTCCAGTCCCAGACTTTCGAGACCCAGTACTTC. It encodes CASSLVQSQTFETQYF. Full variable domain (missing parts from reference TRBV11-2 and TRBJ2-5): EAGVAQSPRYKIIEKRQSVAFWCNPISGHATLYWYQQILGQGPKLLIQFQNNGVVDDSQLPKDRFSAERLKGVDSTLKIQPAKLEDSAVYLCASSLVQSQTFETQYFGPGTRLLVL.

This clonotype was counted many times. CDR3 loop: CASSDGTGDTQYF. The DNA of the CDR3 is TGTGCCAGCAGTGATGGGACCGGGGATACGCAGTATTTT. The V and J genes are TRBV2 and TRBJ2-3, with D perhaps matching TRBD1 or TRBD2 (5 bases each). This CDR3 has 13 residues. Trimming left V 3 bases short and J 6 bases short, with 10 bases between. Per germline, CDR1 SNHLY and CDR2 FYNNEI.

The chain couples TRBV10-3 to TRBJ2-3; a weak D match, TRBD1 (6 bases). The CDR3 covers 15 residues. V was cut by 3 bases and J by 3 bases, with 13 bases left in between. Per germline, CDR1 ENHRY and CDR2 SYGVKD. The CDR3 region is CAISDQGGETDTQYF. Written as DNA, the CDR3 is TGTGCCATCAGTGACCAAGGGGGTGAAACAGATACGCAGTATTTT.